These 8 T cell receptor beta chains were all obtained from the same sample, sequenced in a study of blood T cell repertoires in COVID-19. Clones were read by immunoSEQ multiplex PCR, and TCRdb kept only the in-frame ones, dropping some. The sample holds almost 95,000 clones, roughly 72% seen once. The source material was peripheral blood. These receptors were taken from a woman aged 55-69 years in a cohort sampled during active or convalescent COVID-19.

Only one count was recorded for this clone. The V gene is TRBV5-5, the J gene TRBJ1-6; TRBD1 matches 7 bases. The CDR3 has 14 residues. Germline trimming cut 3 bases from V and 5 bases from J; bases unmatched to any gene: 2. CDR1 is SGHKS and CDR2 is YYEKEE in the germline V gene (reference sequence). CDR3 sequence: CASSWTGDNSPLHF. The CDR3 DNA sequence: TGTGCCAGCAGCTGGACAGGCGATAATTCACCCCTCCACTTT.

This clone appeared many times. This sequence joins TRBV7-2 and TRBJ2-2; the D is unclear. CDR3 length equals 16 residues. V was clipped by 2 bases and J by 4 bases, with 14 bases between them. CDR1 and CDR2 from the germline V gene are SGHTA and FQGNSA. The CDR3 DNA sequence: TGTGCCAGCAGCTTATTCCAGGTGGCCGTCACCGGGGAGCTGTTTTTT. Its protein is CASSLFQVAVTGELFF.

This clone was seen a handful of times. The chain links TRBV4-1 to TRBJ1-6; maybe TRBD1 (6 bases). This CDR3 spans 16 amino acids. From germline, CDR1 is MGHRA and CDR2 YSYEKL. The V and J ends lost 1 base and 6 bases respectively, with 13 bases between them. The CDR3 DNA is TGCGCCAGCAGCCAAGGAGCAGGGGCGGTTAATTCACCCCTCCACTTT. It yields the protein CASSQGAGAVNSPLHF.

The count of this clone is one. This chain links TRBV5-4 with TRBJ2-5, with 8 bases fitting TRBD2. This CDR3 region has 15 residues. The germline gives CDR1 SGHNT, CDR2 YYREEE (reference sequence). J was trimmed by 3 bases and V by 4 bases; bases with no gene match: 8. In DNA, the CDR3 is TGTGCCAGCAGCGTGGGGACTAGACCGAAAGAGACCCAGTACTTC. As protein: CASSVGTRPKETQYF.

The chain combines TRBV18 with TRBJ2-5; maybe TRBD1 (6 bases). The CDR3 is 11 residues long. V was pared by 6 bases and J by 5 bases, with 7 bases between. CDR1 KGHSH and CDR2 LQKENI come from the germline V gene. The CDR3 spells CASSRGETQYF. CDR3 in DNA: TGTGCCAGCTCGAGGGGGGAGACCCAGTACTTC.

This clone was counted a few times. The chain has TRBV9 and TRBJ1-2, with D possibly matching TRBD1 (5 bases). This CDR3 has 15 amino acids. Germline CDR1 and CDR2: SGDLS and YYNGEE. The germline V and J ends were trimmed by 0 bases and 4 bases, with 13 bases remaining between them. CDR3 DNA: TGTGCCAGCAGCGTAGCCCCGGGGGGGGTCTATGGCTACACCTTC. This sequence encodes CASSVAPGGVYGYTF. The full variable domain, its missing parts supplied by reference TRBV9 and TRBJ1-2, is DSGVTQTPKHLITATGQRVTLRCSPRSGDLSVYWYQQSLDQGLQFLIQYYNGEERAKGNILERFSAQQFPDLHSELNLSSLELGDSALYFCASSVAPGGVYGYTFGSGTRLTVV.

This clone was seen a few times. This sequence joins TRBV4-2 and TRBJ2-7; 11 nucleotides match TRBD2. V was pared by 4 bases and J by 6 bases, with 14 bases of the junction left unmatched. Germline V lookup: CDR1 LGHNA, CDR2 YNFKEQ. This CDR3 spans 17 amino acids. CDR3 coding DNA: TGTGCCAGCAGCCGCTCGCTAGCGGGGGGTCAAAGGAGCGAGCAGTACTTC. Residues: CASSRSLAGGQRSEQYF.

This clone has more than one count but fewer than ten. The rearrangement links TRBV27 to TRBJ1-5; weak D call: TRBD1 (6 bases). Looked up from germline, CDR1 is MNHEY and CDR2 is SMNVEV (reference sequence). There are 20 residues in the CDR3. Trimming left V 2 bases short and J 2 bases short, with 25 bases between. CDR3 in DNA: TGTGCCAGCAGTTTAAGGCCCCCTGACACAGGGCTATATGGCAATCAGCCCCAGCATTTT. Translating it yields CASSLRPPDTGLYGNQPQHF.